This section outlines one T cell receptor (beta chain) sequence together with its context. There are 15 residues in the CDR3. Germline lookup yields CDR1 SGDLS and CDR2 YYNGEE. V was clipped by 0 bases and J by 5 bases; unmatched bases: 1. The data were taken from a study of cytomegalovirus exposure and HLA in healthy donors. This table comes from immunoSEQ multiplex PCR, and its TCRdb copy is limited to in-frame clones, with some not included. The sample lists some 170,000 clones; around four fifths were seen once. The V and J genes are TRBV9 and TRBJ1-4; the match to TRBD1 covers 10 bases. Material for sequencing was PBMCs. This sequence was found in a man younger than 40 in good health and CMV-seropositive. The CDR3 sequence is CASSVGDRGNEKLFF. The CDR3, as DNA: TGTGCCAGCAGCGTAGGGGACAGGGGAAATGAAAAACTGTTTTTT.